The entry below describes one T cell receptor (beta chain). Using immunoSEQ multiplex PCR, the repertoire was profiled, and TCRdb retains in-frame clones only, with some absent. The sample includes about 220,000 clones, roughly 84% of them seen just once. These data come from a study of blood T cell repertoires in COVID-19. Whole-study context: COVID-19 samples from acute and convalescent phases originated in the United States, Italy and Spain.

The V and J ends lost 0 bases and 6 bases respectively, with 11 bases between them. The CDR3 length is 14 residues. Germline V gives CDR1 SGHAT, CDR2 FQNNGV. This sequence joins TRBV11-2 and TRBJ1-1; D not certain. This clonotype was obtained from a woman older than 75 with acute or convalescent COVID-19. Specimen: peripheral blood. This CDR3 is CASSLDGARAEAFF. As DNA, the CDR3 is TGTGCCAGCAGCTTAGATGGCGCTCGGGCTGAAGCTTTCTTT.